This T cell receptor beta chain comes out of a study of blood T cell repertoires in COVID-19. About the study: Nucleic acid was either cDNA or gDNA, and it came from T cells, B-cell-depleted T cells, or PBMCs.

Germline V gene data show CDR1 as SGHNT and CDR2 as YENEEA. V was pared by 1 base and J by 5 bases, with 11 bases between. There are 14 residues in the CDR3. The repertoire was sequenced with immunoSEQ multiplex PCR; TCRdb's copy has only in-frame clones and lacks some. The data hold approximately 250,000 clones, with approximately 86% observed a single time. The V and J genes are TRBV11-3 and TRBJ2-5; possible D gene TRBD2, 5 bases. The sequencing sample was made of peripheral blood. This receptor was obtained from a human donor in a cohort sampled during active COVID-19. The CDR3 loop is CASSLGSPGETQYF. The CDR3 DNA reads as TGTGCCAGCAGCTTAGGCTCCCCGGGGGAGACCCAGTACTTC. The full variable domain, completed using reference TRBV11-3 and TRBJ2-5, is EAGVVQSPRYKIIEKKQPVAFWCNPISGHNTLYWYLQNLGQGPELLIRYENEEAVDDSQLPKDRFSAERLKGVDSTLKIQPAELGDSAVYLCASSLGSPGETQYFGPGTRLLVL.